Sequencing of this T cell receptor (beta chain) was carried out in a study of T cell changes during pregnancy in multiple sclerosis. Produced via immunoSEQ multiplex PCR; TCRdb's table is partial and in-frame only. The profile shows about 51,000 clones, 85% to 95% of them singletons. This CDR3 contains 15 residues. V dropped 1 base and J dropped 0 bases, with 10 bases sitting between them. The V gene's germline CDR1 is GTSNPN and CDR2 SVGIG (reference sequence). The source was CD4+ T cells from peripheral blood mononuclear cells, collected in the third trimester of pregnancy. This TCR was sampled from a female donor with multiple sclerosis, enrolled in a pregnancy study. J is TRBJ2-4 and V is TRBV30; maybe TRBD1 (5 bases). This CDR3 reads CAWSAGSLAKNIQYF. CDR3 nucleotides: TGTGCCTGGAGTGCAGGGTCTCTAGCCAAAAACATTCAGTACTTC.